These 30 T cell receptor beta chains came from one sample sequenced in a study of blood T cell repertoires in COVID-19. TCRdb's table, derived via immunoSEQ multiplex PCR, lists solely in-frame clones and lacks some. The sample consists of around 200,000 clones, around 84% of them appearing once. Sequenced: peripheral blood. The receptor set was obtained from a woman in her 70s with COVID-19, enrolled during active disease.

This clone occurred a few times. The chain combines TRBV4-1 with TRBJ1-3; 12 bases map to TRBD1. J gave up 2 bases and V 5 bases, and 10 bases lay outside the gene matches. Germline assignment: CDR1 MGHRA and CDR2 YSYEKL. The CDR3 covers 18 residues. CDR3 bases: TGCGCCAGCAGCTACCCGGGACAGGGGGCGAAGGCTGGAAACACCATATATTTT. Protein product: CASSYPGQGAKAGNTIYF.

This chain connects TRBV27 to TRBJ2-3; D gene uncertain. Deletions cut 6 bases from V and 2 bases from J, with 18 bases between. Germline loops: CDR1 MNHEY, CDR2 SMNVEV (reference sequence). There are 16 residues in the CDR3. The CDR3: CASRSRMDYPTDTQYF. CDR3 bases: TGTGCCAGCAGATCCAGGATGGATTACCCCACAGATACGCAGTATTTT.

The chain carries TRBV6-6 and TRBJ1-6; weak D call: TRBD1 (5 bases). Germline V gene lookup returns CDR1 MNHNY and CDR2 SVGAGI (reference sequence). The CDR3 is made up of 14 amino acids. Trimming pared 11 bases from V and 14 bases from J, leaving 25 bases between. The CDR3 DNA sequence: TGTGCCGCCAGCGTTCCGGGTGACAGACAGTCCCTCCACTTT. Translated: CAASVPGDRQSLHF.

Details on this clone: Relative to the germline gene, one junction end is altered; a read error may explain this. The chain carries TRBV29-1 and TRBJ1-2; possible D gene TRBD1, 6 bases. Per germline, CDR1 SQVTM and CDR2 ANQGSEA. This CDR3 spans 12 amino acids. Here the CDR3 reads CSVEGGGGGYTF. CDR3 in DNA: TGCAGCGTCGAAGGGGGGGGAGGCGGCTACACCTTC. Looking up the rest from reference TRBV29-1 and TRBJ1-2 gives the full variable domain: SAVISQKPSRDICQRGTSLTIQCQVDSQVTMMFWYRQQPGQSLTLIATANQGSEATYESGFVIDKFPISRPNLTFSTLTVSNMSPEDSSIYLCSVEGGGGGYTFGSGTRLTVV.

V gene TRBV5-1 combines with J gene TRBJ2-5; 10 nucleotides agree with TRBD2. Trimming cost V 3 bases and J 5 bases; bases outside gene matches: 10. The CDR3 has 16 residues. Germline CDR1 is SGHRS and CDR2 is YFSETQ. DNA for the CDR3: TGCGCCAGCAGCTGGCGAGCCAGCGGGGGGGCCGAGACCCAGTACTTC. It translates to CASSWRASGGAETQYF.

The chain has TRBV27 and TRBJ1-3, with D tentatively TRBD1 (5 bases). The CDR3 is 15 amino acids. CDR1 and CDR2 (germline): MNHEY, SMNVEV (reference sequence). The V end was cut by 5 bases, the J end by 0 bases, with 11 bases between. This chain's CDR3 is CASSLTDHSGNTIYF. CDR3 nucleotides: TGTGCCAGCAGTCTGACAGACCACTCTGGAAACACCATATATTTT.

This clone has a single count. CDR3: CASSPRTGSNYGYTF. Written as DNA, the CDR3 is TGTGCCAGCAGCCCACGGACAGGCTCTAACTATGGCTACACCTTC. The chain links TRBV9 to TRBJ1-2; 7 bases are a match to TRBD1. The CDR3 contains 15 residues. After removal of 4 bases from V and 0 bases from J, the junction contained 6 bases not matched to a gene. Germline V gene data show CDR1 as SGDLS and CDR2 as YYNGEE.

This chain uses TRBV7-2 with TRBJ2-5; 9 nucleotides match TRBD2. CDR1 is SGHTA and CDR2 is FQGNSA in the germline V gene. V gave up 3 bases and J gave up 4 bases; unmatched junction bases: 12. The CDR3 extends over 17 amino acids. CDR3 residues: CASSFPSGGHLRETQYF. The CDR3 DNA follows: TGTGCCAGCAGCTTCCCCAGCGGGGGGCATCTGAGAGAGACCCAGTACTTC.

This clone was detected a few times. Other DNA sequences from this sample encode an identical CDR3 as well. The V call is TRBV21-1, the J call TRBJ2-7; whether TRBD2, the table's D call, matches the DNA was not checked. TRBV21-1 is a pseudogene. The CDR3 totals 13 residues. The CDR3 loop is CASTQTRSYEQYF. The CDR3 DNA is TGTGCCAGCACCCAGACTAGAAGCTACGAGCAGTACTTC.

This rearrangement joins TRBV9 to TRBJ1-2, with 7 nucleotides matching TRBD1. Germline CDR1 is SGDLS and CDR2 is YYNGEE. This CDR3 contains 16 residues. The junction had 11 bases not matched to a gene; V was cut back by 0 bases and J by 6 bases. CDR3 in amino acids: CASSVDPSSGGDGYTF. The CDR3, as DNA: TGTGCCAGCAGCGTAGACCCGAGTTCAGGGGGAGATGGCTACACCTTC.

The chain uses TRBV5-5 and TRBJ1-3; D is perhaps TRBD1 (5 bases). From germline, CDR1 is SGHKS and CDR2 YYEKEE (reference sequence). The CDR3 runs 13 residues. The V gene lost 4 bases and the J gene lost 4 bases, with 9 bases spanning the gap. The CDR3 region is CASSPTGGNTIYF. The CDR3 DNA sequence: TGTGCCAGCAGCCCAACAGGCGGAAACACCATATATTTT.

This chain joins TRBV7-9 and TRBJ2-6, with D perhaps matching TRBD1 (5 bases). Germline lookup yields CDR1 SEHNR and CDR2 FQNEAQ (reference sequence). The CDR3 spans 17 residues. Trimming cost V 5 bases and J 0 bases, with 14 bases left between them. The CDR3 loop is CASSRGAVFSGANVLTF. The CDR3 bases are TGTGCCAGCAGCCGTGGGGCGGTATTCTCTGGGGCCAACGTCCTGACTTTC.

The chain is built from TRBV5-6 and TRBJ1-4; 7 bases match TRBD1. The CDR3 consists of 15 residues. V lost 1 base and J lost 8; bases outside the gene matches: 8. Looked up from germline, CDR1 is SGHDT and CDR2 is YYEEEE. The CDR3 protein is CASSLRRGLGEKLFF. CDR3 sequence (DNA): TGTGCCAGCAGCTTGAGAAGGGGGCTAGGGGAAAAACTGTTTTTT.

V usage is TRBV10-2 and J usage is TRBJ2-6; 10 positions match TRBD1. Trimming cost V 3 bases and J 4 bases; bases outside gene matches: 3. CDR1 WSHSY and CDR2 SAAADI come from the germline V gene. The CDR3 is 16 residues long. Written as DNA, the CDR3 is TGCGCCAGCAGTGAAGGGACAGGGGTAGGGGCCAACGTCCTGACTTTC. It specifies CASSEGTGVGANVLTF.

This clone showed up just a few times. At the DNA level, this CDR3 is encoded by other sequences in the same sample as well. The chain recombines TRBV20-1 with TRBJ1-2; no clear D. V lost 5 bases and J lost 3, with 4 bases in between. Germline V CDR1 and CDR2: DFQATT, SNEGSKA (reference sequence). CDR3 length: 10 residues. The CDR3 is CSAPYYGYTF. As DNA, the CDR3 is TGCAGTGCTCCGTACTATGGCTACACCTTC.

This chain connects TRBV6-1 to TRBJ1-6, with D possibly TRBD1 on 6 matching bases. Trimming removed 4 bases from V and 0 bases from J, with 13 bases in between. The CDR3 contains 17 residues. Germline V gene data show CDR1 as MNHNS and CDR2 as SASEGT. For the CDR3, the DNA is TGTGCCAGCAGTGTAGACAGGCTGAGCTCCTATAATTCACCCCTCCACTTT. Amino acids: CASSVDRLSSYNSPLHF.

The chain's CDR3 is CSVGGRAGLDTQYF. DNA of the CDR3: TGCAGCGTTGGGGGCAGGGCGGGGTTGGATACGCAGTATTTT. The chain employs TRBV29-1 and TRBJ2-3; maybe TRBD2 (6 bases). Per the germline V gene, CDR1 is SQVTM and CDR2 is ANQGSEA. This CDR3 has 14 amino acids. V lost 4 bases, J lost 6 bases, and 17 bases lay in between.

The J gene is TRBJ1-2, the V gene TRBV6-5, with 7 bases matching TRBD1. The germline V gene encodes CDR1 MNHEY and CDR2 SVGAGI. J gave up 4 bases and V 4 bases, and 3 bases lay outside the gene matches. CDR3 size: 13 residues. The CDR3 DNA follows: TGTGCCAGCAGTTTCCGGACAGGCTATGGCTACACCTTC. Translation: CASSFRTGYGYTF.

The chain's CDR3 is CASVKTGTSGTQYF. The CDR3, as DNA: TGTGCCAGCGTTAAAACCGGGACTAGCGGGACCCAGTACTTC. This chain uses TRBV28 with TRBJ2-5; 11 nucleotides line up with TRBD2. This CDR3 has 14 residues. Trimming at V came to 8 bases and at J to 7 bases, leaving 9 bases not matched to a gene. Germline V gene lookup returns CDR1 MDHEN and CDR2 SYDVKM.

CDR3 sequence (DNA): TGTGCCAGCAGCTTCCCCGGGGACACTGAAGCTTTCTTT. It encodes CASSFPGDTEAFF. The rearrangement joins TRBV16 to TRBJ1-1, with unresolved D. Per germline, CDR1 KGHSY and CDR2 FQNENV. The CDR3 has 13 residues. Trimming cost V 5 bases and J 3 bases, with 10 bases left between them.

V is TRBV10-3 and J is TRBJ1-1, with 7 positions matching TRBD1. The CDR3 runs 15 residues. V lost 0 bases to trimming and J lost 4 bases; unmatched junction nucleotides: 5. Germline V CDR1 and CDR2: ENHRY, SYGVKD. The CDR3 nucleotides read TGTGCCATCAGTGAGTCATCGGGACAGCGCACTGAAGCTTTCTTT. This translates into CAISESSGQRTEAFF.

V gene TRBV3-1 (or the pseudogene TRBV3-2) combines with J gene TRBJ1-2; D gene ambiguous. From germline, CDR1 is LGHDT and CDR2 YNNKEL (reference sequence). The length of the CDR3 is 14 residues. The ends were cut back, 0 bases at V and 6 bases at J, with 11 bases in the middle. CDR3 region: CASSQEQTEDGYTF. CDR3 bases: TGTGCCAGCAGCCAAGAACAGACGGAGGATGGCTACACCTTC.

This clone was counted only a few times. The gene calls are TRBV4-1 and TRBJ1-3, with 7 positions matching TRBD1. The CDR3 loop spans 13 amino acids. V lost 6 bases, J lost 1 base, and 0 bases stayed unmatched. In germline, CDR1 is MGHRA, CDR2 YSYEKL. CDR3 DNA sequence: TGCGCCAGCAGGGGACAGTCTGGAAACACCATATATTTT. This sequence encodes CASRGQSGNTIYF.

Of note for this clone: The same CDR3 is also encoded by other DNA sequences in this sample. V usage is TRBV27 and J usage is TRBJ1-2, with 8 bases that match TRBD1. V was clipped by 5 bases and J by 8 bases; unmatched bases: 7. CDR1 is MNHEY, CDR2 SMNVEV, per germline (reference sequence). This CDR3 has 13 residues. The CDR3 region is CASSPHTGGGYTF. The DNA of the CDR3 is TGTGCCAGCAGTCCCCACACAGGGGGAGGCTACACCTTC.

The chain employs TRBV7-9 and TRBJ2-1; tentative D call: TRBD1 (6 bases). Germline lookup yields CDR1 SEHNR and CDR2 FQNEAQ (reference sequence). Trimming removed 10 bases at V and 1 base at J, with 17 bases between. The CDR3 contains 15 residues. The CDR3 is CATRNPGTSYNEQFF. CDR3 DNA sequence: TGTGCCACCAGAAACCCGGGGACATCCTACAATGAGCAGTTCTTC.

This clone appeared a single time. This sequence joins TRBV7-9 and TRBJ2-3, with no clear D. The germline V gene has CDR1 SEHNR and CDR2 FQNEAQ (reference sequence). V gave up 2 bases and J gave up 5 bases, with 8 bases separating them. The CDR3 extends over 13 amino acids. The CDR3 sequence is CASSLSGGDTQYF. The CDR3 bases are TGTGCCAGCAGCTTAAGTGGCGGAGATACGCAGTATTTT.

The chain uses TRBV5-1 and TRBJ2-1; D not resolved. This CDR3 spans 14 amino acids. Trimming shortened V by 0 bases and J by 4 bases, and 8 bases separated the two germline ends. Germline lookup yields CDR1 SGHRS and CDR2 YFSETQ. CDR3 DNA sequence: TGCGCCAGCAGCTTGGTTAGTATTTACAATGAGCAGTTCTTC. Translating it yields CASSLVSIYNEQFF.

V usage is TRBV7-2 and J usage is TRBJ1-1; D is perhaps TRBD1 (5 bases). The germline V and J ends were trimmed by 8 bases and 1 base, with 11 bases remaining between them. This CDR3 contains 13 residues. Germline CDR1 SGHTA, CDR2 FQGNSA. CDR3 in amino acids: CASLQGWNTEAFF. DNA of the CDR3: TGTGCCAGCCTCCAGGGCTGGAACACTGAAGCTTTCTTT. Combining the CDR3 with reference TRBV7-2 and TRBJ1-1 gives the whole variable domain GAGVSQSPSNKVTEKGKDVELRCDPISGHTALYWYRQSLGQGLEFLIYFQGNSAPDKSGLPSDRFSAERTGGSVSTLTIQRTQQEDSAVYLCASLQGWNTEAFFGQGTRLTVV.

This CDR3 reads CASSSLRGQPQHF. The CDR3 DNA reads as TGTGCCAGTAGTTCTCTCCGCGGTCAGCCCCAGCATTTT. V usage is TRBV19 and J usage is TRBJ1-5; D ambiguous. The CDR3 spans 13 residues. Germline loops: CDR1 LNHDA, CDR2 SQIVND (reference sequence). Trimming pared 5 bases from V and 6 bases from J, leaving 11 bases between.

This chain links TRBV24-1 with TRBJ2-5; no definite D call. Trimming removed 3 bases from V and 7 bases from J, with 11 bases in between. The germline gives CDR1 KGHDR, CDR2 SFDVKD. CDR3 size: 13 residues. The CDR3 loop is CATSDSAVGTQYF. CDR3 bases: TGTGCCACCAGTGATAGCGCGGTCGGGACCCAGTACTTC.